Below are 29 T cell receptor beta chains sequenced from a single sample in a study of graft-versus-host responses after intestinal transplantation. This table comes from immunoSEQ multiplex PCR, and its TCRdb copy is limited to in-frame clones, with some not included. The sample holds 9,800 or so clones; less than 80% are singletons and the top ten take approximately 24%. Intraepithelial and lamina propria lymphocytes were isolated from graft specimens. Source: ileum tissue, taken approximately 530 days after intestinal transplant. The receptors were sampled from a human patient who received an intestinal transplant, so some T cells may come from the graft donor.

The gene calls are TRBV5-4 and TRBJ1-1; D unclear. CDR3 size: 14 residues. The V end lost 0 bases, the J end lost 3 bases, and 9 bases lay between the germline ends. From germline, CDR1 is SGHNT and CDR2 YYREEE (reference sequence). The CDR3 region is CASSLGFGDTEAFF. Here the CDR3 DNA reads TGTGCCAGCAGCTTGGGGTTCGGGGACACTGAAGCTTTCTTT.

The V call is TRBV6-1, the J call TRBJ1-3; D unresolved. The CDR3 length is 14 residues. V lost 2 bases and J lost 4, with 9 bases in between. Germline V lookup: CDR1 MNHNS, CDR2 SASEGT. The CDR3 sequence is CASSEIRVGNTIYF. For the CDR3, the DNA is TGTGCCAGCAGTGAAATAAGGGTAGGAAACACCATATATTTT.

The CDR3 region is CASSLADEQFF. The CDR3 bases are TGTGCCAGCAGCTTAGCTGATGAGCAGTTCTTC. This sequence joins TRBV7-9 and TRBJ2-1; no clear D. This CDR3 contains 11 residues. Germline V gives CDR1 SEHNR, CDR2 FQNEAQ (reference sequence). V was clipped by 0 bases and J by 8 bases, with 2 bases between them. Full variable domain (remainder filled in from reference TRBV7-9 and TRBJ2-1): DTGVSQNPRHKITKRGQNVTFRCDPISEHNRLYWYRQTLGQGPEFLTYFQNEAQLEKSRLLSDRFSAERPKGSFSTLEIQRTEQGDSAMYLCASSLADEQFFGPGTRLTVL.

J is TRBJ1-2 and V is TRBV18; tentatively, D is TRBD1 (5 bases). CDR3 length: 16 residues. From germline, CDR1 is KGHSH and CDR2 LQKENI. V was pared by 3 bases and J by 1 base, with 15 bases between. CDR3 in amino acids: CASSPGAGLDNYGYTF. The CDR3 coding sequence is TGTGCCAGCTCACCCGGGGCAGGGCTGGATAACTATGGCTACACCTTC.

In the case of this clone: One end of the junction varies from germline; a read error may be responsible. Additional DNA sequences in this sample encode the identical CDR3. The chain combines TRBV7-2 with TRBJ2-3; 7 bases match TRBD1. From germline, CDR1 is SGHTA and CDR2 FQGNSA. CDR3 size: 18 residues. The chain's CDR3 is CASSPIRPAGTGTDTQYF. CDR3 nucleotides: TGCGCCAGCAGCCCCATTCGGCCCGCCGGGACAGGCACAGATACGCAGTATTTT.

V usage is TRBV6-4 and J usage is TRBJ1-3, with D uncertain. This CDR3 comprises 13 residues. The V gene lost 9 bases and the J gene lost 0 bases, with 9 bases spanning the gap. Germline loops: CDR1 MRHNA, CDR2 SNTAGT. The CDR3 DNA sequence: TGTGCCAGAAAAGTCCGCTCTGGAAACACCATATATTTT. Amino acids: CARKVRSGNTIYF.

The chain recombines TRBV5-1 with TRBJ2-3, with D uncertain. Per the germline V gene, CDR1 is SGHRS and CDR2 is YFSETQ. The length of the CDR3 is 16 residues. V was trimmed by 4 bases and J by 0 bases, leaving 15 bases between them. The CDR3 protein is CASSPFGKPSTDTQYF. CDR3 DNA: TGCGCCAGCAGCCCCTTTGGGAAGCCTAGCACAGATACGCAGTATTTT.

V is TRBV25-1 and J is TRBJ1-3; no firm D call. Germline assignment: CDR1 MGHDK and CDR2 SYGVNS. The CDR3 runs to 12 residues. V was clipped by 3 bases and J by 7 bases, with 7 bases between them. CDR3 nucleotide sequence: TGTGCCAGCAGTGACGGTTGGAACACCATATATTTT. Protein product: CASSDGWNTIYF. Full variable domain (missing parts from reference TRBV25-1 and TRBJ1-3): EADIYQTPRYLVIGTGKKITLECSQTMGHDKMYWYQQDPGMELHLIHYSYGVNSTEKGDLSSESTVSRIRTEHFPLTLESARPSHTSQYLCASSDGWNTIYFGEGSWLTVV.

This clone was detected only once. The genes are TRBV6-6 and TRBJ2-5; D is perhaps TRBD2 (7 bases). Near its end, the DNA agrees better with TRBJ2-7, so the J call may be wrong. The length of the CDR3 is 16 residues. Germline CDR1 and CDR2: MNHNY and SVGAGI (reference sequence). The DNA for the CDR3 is TGTGCCAGCAGTCATGGGGAGGGGGGAGGTAACTACGAGCAGTACTTC. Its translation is CASSHGEGGGNYEQYF.

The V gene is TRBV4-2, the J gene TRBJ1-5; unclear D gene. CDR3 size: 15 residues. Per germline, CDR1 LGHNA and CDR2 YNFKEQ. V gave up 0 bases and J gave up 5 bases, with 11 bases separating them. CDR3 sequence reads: CASSQDMGGDQPQHF. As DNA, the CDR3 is TGTGCCAGCAGCCAAGATATGGGTGGGGATCAGCCCCAGCATTTT.

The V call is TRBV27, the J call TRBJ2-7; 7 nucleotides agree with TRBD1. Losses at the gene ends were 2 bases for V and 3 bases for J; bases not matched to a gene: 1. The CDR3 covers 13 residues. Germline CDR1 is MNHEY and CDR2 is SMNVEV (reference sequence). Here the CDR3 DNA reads TGTGCCAGCAGTTTACGACAGGGCTACGAGCAGTACTTC. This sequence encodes CASSLRQGYEQYF.

The chain's CDR3 is CASSLYGRDNEQFF. CDR3 coding DNA: TGTGCCAGCAGCTTATACGGCAGGGACAATGAGCAGTTCTTC. The rearrangement joins TRBV7-7 to TRBJ2-1; D possibly corresponds to TRBD1 (5 bases). Germline lookup yields CDR1 SSHAT and CDR2 FNYEAQ (reference sequence). Trimming cost V 2 bases and J 5 bases, with 10 bases left between them. There are 14 residues in the CDR3. The complete variable domain, with remaining parts taken from reference TRBV7-7 and TRBJ2-1, reads GAGVSQSPRYKVTKRGQDVTLRCDPISSHATLYWYQQALGQGPEFLTYFNYEAQPDKSGLPSDRFSAERPEGSISTLTIQRTEQRDSAMYRCASSLYGRDNEQFFGPGTRLTVL.

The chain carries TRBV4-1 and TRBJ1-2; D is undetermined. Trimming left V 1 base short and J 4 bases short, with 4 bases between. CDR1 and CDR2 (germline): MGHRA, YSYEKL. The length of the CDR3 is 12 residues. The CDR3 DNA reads TGCGCCAGCAGCCAAGCTTCCTATGGCTACACCTTC. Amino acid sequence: CASSQASYGYTF.

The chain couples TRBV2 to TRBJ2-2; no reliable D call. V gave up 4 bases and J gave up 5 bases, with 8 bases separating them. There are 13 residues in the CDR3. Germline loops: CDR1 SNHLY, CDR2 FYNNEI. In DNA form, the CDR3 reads TGTGCCAGCAGTGCGGAAGGAACCGGGGAGCTGTTTTTT. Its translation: CASSAEGTGELFF.

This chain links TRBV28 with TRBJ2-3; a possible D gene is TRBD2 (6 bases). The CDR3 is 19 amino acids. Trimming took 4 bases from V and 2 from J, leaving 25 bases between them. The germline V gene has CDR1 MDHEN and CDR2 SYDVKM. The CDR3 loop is CASSYPLTSRGTYTDTQYF. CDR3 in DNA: TGTGCCAGCAGTTACCCTCTGACCTCTCGTGGGACTTACACAGATACGCAGTATTTT.

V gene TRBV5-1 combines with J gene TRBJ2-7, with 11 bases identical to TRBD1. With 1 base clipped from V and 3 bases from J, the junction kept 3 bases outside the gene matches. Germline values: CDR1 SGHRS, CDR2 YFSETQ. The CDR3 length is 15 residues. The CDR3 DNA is TGCGCCAGCAGCTTGAGGGGGACAGGGGGCTACGAGCAGTACTTC. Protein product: CASSLRGTGGYEQYF.

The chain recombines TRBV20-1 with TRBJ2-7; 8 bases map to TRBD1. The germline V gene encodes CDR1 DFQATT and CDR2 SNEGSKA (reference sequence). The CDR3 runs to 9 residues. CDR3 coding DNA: TGCAGTGCTAGTTTGACAGGGGATGTA. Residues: CSASLTGDV.

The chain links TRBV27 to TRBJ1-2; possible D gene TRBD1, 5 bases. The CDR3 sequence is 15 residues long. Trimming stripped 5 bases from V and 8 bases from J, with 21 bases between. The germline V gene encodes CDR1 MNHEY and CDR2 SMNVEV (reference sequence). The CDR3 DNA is TGTGCCAGCAGTCCCGGGGGAGTCCTAAGGTTCGGCTACACCTTC. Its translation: CASSPGGVLRFGYTF.

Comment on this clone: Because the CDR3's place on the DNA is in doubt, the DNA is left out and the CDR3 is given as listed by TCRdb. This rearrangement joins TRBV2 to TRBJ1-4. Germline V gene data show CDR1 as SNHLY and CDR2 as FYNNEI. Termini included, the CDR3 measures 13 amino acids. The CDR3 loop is CASSYFGPEKLFF.

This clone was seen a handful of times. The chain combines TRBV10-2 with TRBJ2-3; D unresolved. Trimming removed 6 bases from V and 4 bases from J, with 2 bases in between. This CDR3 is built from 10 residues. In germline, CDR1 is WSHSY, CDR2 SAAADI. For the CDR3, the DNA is TGCGCCAGCAGCGCAGATACGCAGTATTTT. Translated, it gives CASSADTQYF.

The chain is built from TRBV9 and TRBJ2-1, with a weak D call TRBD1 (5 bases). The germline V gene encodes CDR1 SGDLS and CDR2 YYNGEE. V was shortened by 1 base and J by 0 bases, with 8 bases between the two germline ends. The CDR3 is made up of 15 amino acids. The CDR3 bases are TGTGCCAGCAGCGTAAGACAGTCCTCCTACAATGAGCAGTTCTTC. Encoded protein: CASSVRQSSYNEQFF.

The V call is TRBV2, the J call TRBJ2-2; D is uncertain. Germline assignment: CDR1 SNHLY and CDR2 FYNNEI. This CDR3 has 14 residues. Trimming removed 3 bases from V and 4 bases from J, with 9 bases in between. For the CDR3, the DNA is TGTGCCAGCAGTGACCTAGGTATCACCGGGGAGCTGTTTTTT. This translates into CASSDLGITGELFF.

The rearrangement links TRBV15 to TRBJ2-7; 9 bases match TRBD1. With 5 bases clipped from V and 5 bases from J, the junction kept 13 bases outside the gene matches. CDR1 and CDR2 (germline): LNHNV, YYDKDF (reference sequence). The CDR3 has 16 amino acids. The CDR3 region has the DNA TGTGCCACCAGCCCCCGGGACAGGGCCTCTCTGAACGAGCAGTACTTC. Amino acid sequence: CATSPRDRASLNEQYF.

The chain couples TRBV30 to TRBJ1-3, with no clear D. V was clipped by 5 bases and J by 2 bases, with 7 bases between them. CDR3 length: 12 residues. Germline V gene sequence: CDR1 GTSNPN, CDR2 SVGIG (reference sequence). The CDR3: CAWGVTGNTIYF. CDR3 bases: TGTGCCTGGGGAGTTACTGGAAACACCATATATTTT.

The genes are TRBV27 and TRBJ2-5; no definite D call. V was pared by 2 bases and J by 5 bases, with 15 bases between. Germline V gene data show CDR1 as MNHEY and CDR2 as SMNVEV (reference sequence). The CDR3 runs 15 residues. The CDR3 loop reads CASSLLGLVSETQYF. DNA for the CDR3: TGTGCCAGCAGTTTACTCGGATTGGTGTCGGAGACCCAGTACTTC.

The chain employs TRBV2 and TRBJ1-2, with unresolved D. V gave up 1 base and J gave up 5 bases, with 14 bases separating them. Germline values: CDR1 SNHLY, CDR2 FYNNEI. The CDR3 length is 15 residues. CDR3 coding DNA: TGTGCCAGCAGTGAAGTTCTCTCGACCGAATATGGCTACACCTTC. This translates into CASSEVLSTEYGYTF. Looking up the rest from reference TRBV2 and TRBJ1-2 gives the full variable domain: EPEVTQTPSHQVTQMGQEVILRCVPISNHLYFYWYRQILGQKVEFLVSFYNNEISEKSEIFDDQFSVERPDGSNFTLKIRSTKLEDSAMYFCASSEVLSTEYGYTFGSGTRLTVV.

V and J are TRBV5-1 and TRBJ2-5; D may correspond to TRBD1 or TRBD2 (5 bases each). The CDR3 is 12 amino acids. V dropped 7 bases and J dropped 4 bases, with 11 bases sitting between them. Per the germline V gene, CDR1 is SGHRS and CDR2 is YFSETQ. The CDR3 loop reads CASPGHGETQYF. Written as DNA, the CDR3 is TGCGCCAGCCCGGGGCATGGAGAGACCCAGTACTTC.

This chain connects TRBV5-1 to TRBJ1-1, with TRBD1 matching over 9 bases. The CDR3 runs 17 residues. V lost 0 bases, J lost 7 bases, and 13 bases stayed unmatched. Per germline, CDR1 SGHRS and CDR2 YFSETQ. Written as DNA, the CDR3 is TGCGCCAGCAGCTTGGTGGGACAGGGAGGATATAAGGTTGAAGCTTTCTTT. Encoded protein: CASSLVGQGGYKVEAFF.

The CDR3 spells CASRDIIWTSGGDPGTQYF. The CDR3 DNA follows: TGTGCCAGCAGGGACATCATTTGGACTAGCGGGGGAGACCCCGGTACGCAGTATTTT. The chain joins TRBV2 to TRBJ2-3; 13 nucleotides match TRBD2. The CDR3 runs to 19 residues. V lost 6 bases, J lost 8 bases, and 20 bases stayed unmatched. From germline, CDR1 is SNHLY and CDR2 FYNNEI.